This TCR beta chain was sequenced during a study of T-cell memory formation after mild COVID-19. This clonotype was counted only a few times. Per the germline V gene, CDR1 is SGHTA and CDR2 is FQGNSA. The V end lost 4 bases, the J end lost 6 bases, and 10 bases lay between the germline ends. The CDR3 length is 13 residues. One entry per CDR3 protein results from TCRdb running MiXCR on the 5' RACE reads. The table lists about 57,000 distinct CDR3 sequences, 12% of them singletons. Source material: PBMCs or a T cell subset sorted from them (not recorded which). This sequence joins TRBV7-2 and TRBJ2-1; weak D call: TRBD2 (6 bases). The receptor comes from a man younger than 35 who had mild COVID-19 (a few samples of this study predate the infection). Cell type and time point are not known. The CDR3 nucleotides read TGTGCCAGCAGCTCGACTAGACTCAATGAGCAGTTCTTC. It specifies CASSSTRLNEQFF.